The clone carrying this T cell receptor beta chain was detected a few times. Using RNA transcripts as the source, TCR beta CDR3 regions were amplified. HTBI primers were employed in a first-round RT-PCR of the TCR CDR3. MiXCR, applied by TCRdb to the multiplex PCR reads, yields one record per CDR3 protein. Among roughly 700,000 distinct CDR3 sequences listed, 15% to 20% were seen once. This sample was taken from a study of T cells in Graves' hyperthyroidism and ophthalmopathy. This CDR3 comprises 12 residues. V was pared by 0 bases and J by 8 bases, with 6 bases between. Per germline, CDR1 KGHDR and CDR2 SFDVKD.

This TCR was sampled from a man aged 50 or older with Graves' hyperthyroidism. This chain links TRBV24-1 with TRBJ1-2; D is unclear. Sequencing was performed on blood. CDR3 in DNA: TGTGCCACCAGTGATTTGGGGAGAGGCTACACCTTC. Translated, it gives CATSDLGRGYTF.